One T cell receptor (beta chain) is described in this entry. Its antigen remains unidentified. The record originates from a study of radiotherapy plus CTLA-4 blockade in lung cancer. Study summary: Overall, roughly 17% of patients showed an objective response, while roughly 28% attained disease control.

The protocol was immunoSEQ multiplex PCR, while the TCRdb copy is restricted to in-frame clones and leaves out a portion. The sample gives about 55,000 clones, 70% to 85% of which show up once; 5% to 6.5% is in the top ten. Study-level points and caveats: Blood-borne expansion of tumor-derived TCR clones followed radiotherapy plus ipilimumab.

The material was peripheral blood, obtained from a patient treated with radiotherapy plus ipilimumab. The clonotype originates from a human donor with non-small cell lung cancer whose response to radiotherapy plus ipilimumab could not be evaluated.

In DNA form, the CDR3 reads TGTGCCAGTAGTGCCTCGTTGGGAGCCGGCACTGAAGCTTTCTTT. Its translation is CASSASLGAGTEAFF. This sequence joins TRBV19 and TRBJ1-1; D not certain. The CDR3 totals 15 residues. Germline V lookup: CDR1 LNHDA, CDR2 SQIVND (reference sequence). V gave up 5 bases and J gave up 4 bases, with 17 bases separating them.